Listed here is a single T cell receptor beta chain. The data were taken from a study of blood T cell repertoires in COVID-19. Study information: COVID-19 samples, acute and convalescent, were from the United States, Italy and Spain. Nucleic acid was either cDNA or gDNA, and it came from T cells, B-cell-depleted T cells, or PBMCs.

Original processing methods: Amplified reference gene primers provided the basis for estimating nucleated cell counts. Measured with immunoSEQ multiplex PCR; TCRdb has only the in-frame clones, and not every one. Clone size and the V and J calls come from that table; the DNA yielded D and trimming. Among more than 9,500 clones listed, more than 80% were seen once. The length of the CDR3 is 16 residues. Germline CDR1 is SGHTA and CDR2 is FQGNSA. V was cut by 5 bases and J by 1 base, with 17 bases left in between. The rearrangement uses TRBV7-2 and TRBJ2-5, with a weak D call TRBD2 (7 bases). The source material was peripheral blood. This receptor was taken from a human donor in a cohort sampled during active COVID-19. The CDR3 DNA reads TGTGCCAGCAGCGCCTGGGGGGGGCCCGCCCAAGAGACCCAGTACTTC. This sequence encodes CASSAWGGPAQETQYF.